The present entry profiles one T cell receptor beta chain with its context. Its antigen is unidentified. The data are from a study of Ad26.COV2.S vaccination and SARS-CoV-2 variants. Study information: The vaccine Ad26.COV2.S was put into the muscle once, or twice with 56 days between. General observations from the study: Similar non-spike TCR breadth was seen in vaccine and placebo recipients. Marked by substantial breadth, spike-specific CD8+ and CD4+ T cell responses were reportedly seen after vaccination. Vaccine recipients surpassed placebo recipients in spike-specific TCR breadth.

The CDR3 covers 15 residues. The V and J ends lost 0 bases and 1 base respectively, with 10 bases between them. Looked up from germline, CDR1 is PRHDT and CDR2 is FYEKMQ (reference sequence). The method was immunoSEQ multiplex PCR; TCRdb's version includes in-frame clones alone and lacks a portion of them. Of around 380,000 clones listed, 75% to 90% are singletons. The treatment here: about 20 received Ad26.COV2.S at low or high dose, single or two shots; roughly five received placebo; per-sample allocation not given. All samples were drawn on day 63, counting from the first vaccine or placebo injection.

The clonotype was recovered from a person between 18 and 60 years old who received the Ad26.COV2.S COVID-19 vaccine or a placebo. The chain carries TRBV13 and TRBJ2-7, with TRBD1 as a possible D gene (5 bases). The sequencing used peripheral blood, collected in a trial of Ad26.COV2.S vaccine versus placebo. DNA of the CDR3: TGTGCCAGCAGCTTAGGCAGGCAGGGTTCCTACGAGCAGTACTTC. This gives the protein CASSLGRQGSYEQYF. Together with reference TRBV13 and TRBJ2-7, the CDR3 gives the full variable domain: AAGVIQSPRHLIKEKRETATLKCYPIPRHDTVYWYQQGPGQDPQFLISFYEKMQSDKGSIPDRFSAQQFSDYHSELNMSSLELGDSALYFCASSLGRQGSYEQYFGPGTRLTVT.